These 25 T cell receptor beta chains share one sample of origin, sequenced in a study of shared clonotypes between healthy human individuals (dated by TCRdb to the early 2020s). The library was built by means of the immunoSEQ multiplex PCR assay. The table comes from immuneACCESS by way of TCRdb, which keeps in-frame sequences with V and J called. Part of the clones is missing from these tables; in studies checked, under half for an unresolved V gene and the rest for unknown reasons. The sample yields about 2 million clones; approximately 95% were counted once. The ten largest clonotypes hold 0.1% to 0.15% of the sample. Sequences were obtained from naive CD4+ T cells sorted from blood. The sample's cell subset or site label, in plain terms: CD45RA+ positively selected. These receptors originate from a man between 18 and 29 years old in good health.

The genes are TRBV5-1 and TRBJ2-1; a weak D match, TRBD1 (6 bases). Germline V CDR1 and CDR2: SGHRS, YFSETQ. This CDR3 is 14 amino acids long. V gave up 4 bases and J gave up 5 bases, with 13 bases separating them. As DNA, the CDR3 is TGCGCCAGCAGCCGAGTGTCAGGGGACAATGAGCAGTTCTTC. Translated, it gives CASSRVSGDNEQFF.

The chain combines TRBV19 with TRBJ2-3; a weak D match, TRBD1 (6 bases). The CDR3 extends over 16 amino acids. In germline, CDR1 is LNHDA, CDR2 SQIVND (reference sequence). Trimming pared 8 bases from V and 1 base from J, leaving 19 bases between. This chain's CDR3 is CASRAEKGVGTDTQYF. CDR3 nucleotide sequence: TGTGCCAGTCGGGCCGAGAAGGGGGTGGGCACAGATACGCAGTATTTT.

This clone was seen a single time. The V call is TRBV5-1, the J call TRBJ2-1; 8 positions agree with TRBD2. The germline V gene encodes CDR1 SGHRS and CDR2 YFSETQ. V gave up 0 bases and J gave up 6 bases; unmatched junction bases: 20. This CDR3 contains 20 residues. CDR3 nucleotides: TGCGCCAGCAGCTTGGCGAAAACCACTAGCGGACGGTCTTGGGGCAATGAGCAGTTCTTC. Translating it yields CASSLAKTTSGRSWGNEQFF.

Concerning this clone: The same CDR3 is also encoded by other DNA sequences in this sample. The V gene is TRBV18, the J gene TRBJ1-1; D call uncertain. V was trimmed by 2 bases and J by 1 base, leaving 5 bases between them. The CDR3 is 13 residues long. Germline CDR1 KGHSH, CDR2 LQKENI. Written as DNA, the CDR3 is TGTGCCAGCTCACCAGTGACGAACACTGAAGCTTTCTTT. This codes for CASSPVTNTEAFF.

The count of this clone is one. V gene TRBV5-1 combines with J gene TRBJ2-7, with D possibly matching TRBD1 (5 bases). Trimming shortened V by 1 base and J by 0 bases, and 11 bases separated the two germline ends. This CDR3 region has 15 residues. Germline assignment: CDR1 SGHRS and CDR2 YFSETQ. CDR3 nucleotides: TGCGCCAGCAGCTTGTTACAGGAGAGCTCCTACGAGCAGTACTTC. Its protein is CASSLLQESSYEQYF. The full variable domain, rest sourced from reference TRBV5-1 and TRBJ2-7, is KAGVTQTPRYLIKTRGQQVTLSCSPISGHRSVSWYQQTPGQGLQFLFEYFSETQRNKGNFPGRFSGRQFSNSRSEMNVSTLELGDSALYLCASSLLQESSYEQYFGPGTRLTVT.

The rearrangement uses TRBV7-2 and TRBJ2-1; a possible D gene is TRBD2 (5 bases). The CDR3 is 14 residues long. Trimming removed 2 bases at V and 2 bases at J, with 7 bases between. CDR1 is SGHTA and CDR2 is FQGNSA in the germline V gene. CDR3 loop: CASSLSSTYNEQFF. CDR3 sequence (DNA): TGTGCCAGCAGCTTATCTAGCACCTACAATGAGCAGTTCTTC.

The chain combines TRBV7-2 with TRBJ2-7; D is uncertain. Trimming left V 5 bases short and J 5 bases short, with 19 bases between. CDR3 length equals 15 residues. Per germline, CDR1 SGHTA and CDR2 FQGNSA. The CDR3 reads CASSPRHHLGNEQYF. In DNA form, the CDR3 reads TGTGCCAGCAGCCCCCGACACCACTTAGGGAACGAGCAGTACTTC.

With regard to this clone: The sample has other DNA sequences that encode this CDR3 too. This sequence joins TRBV5-1 and TRBJ1-3; 8 bases are a match to TRBD1. The CDR3 loop spans 14 amino acids. J gave up 0 bases and V 4 bases, and 0 bases lay outside the gene matches. Germline-derived CDR1 and CDR2 are SGHRS and YFSETQ. The CDR3 bases are TGCGCCAGCAGCACAGGGGGCTCTGGAAACACCATATATTTT. Its translation is CASSTGGSGNTIYF. Supplemented by reference TRBV5-1 and TRBJ1-3, the full variable domain reads KAGVTQTPRYLIKTRGQQVTLSCSPISGHRSVSWYQQTPGQGLQFLFEYFSETQRNKGNFPGRFSGRQFSNSRSEMNVSTLELGDSALYLCASSTGGSGNTIYFGEGSWLTVV.

This clone has only one observation. This CDR3 reads CASSAFRQGIGTEAFF. As DNA, the CDR3 is TGTGCCAGCTCAGCCTTCCGACAGGGTATTGGCACTGAAGCTTTCTTT. The chain combines TRBV18 with TRBJ1-1; 7 nucleotides match TRBD1. The CDR3 loop spans 16 amino acids. Trimming cost V 5 bases and J 4 bases; bases outside gene matches: 13. Germline CDR1 KGHSH, CDR2 LQKENI.

This chain joins TRBV4-1 and TRBJ1-6, with 7 nucleotides matching TRBD1. Trimming cost V 0 bases and J 6 bases; bases outside gene matches: 14. Germline CDR1 MGHRA, CDR2 YSYEKL. The CDR3 has 19 residues. The CDR3 DNA reads as TGCGCCAGCAGCCAAGACAGGGGGATCCTTCCCCGAGGTAATTCACCCCTCCACTTT. Residues: CASSQDRGILPRGNSPLHF.

The sample holds one count of this clone. Other DNA sequences in this specimen translate into the identical CDR3. This rearrangement joins TRBV18 to TRBJ2-5; no definite D call. The CDR3 runs 14 residues. V lost 0 bases and J lost 1, with 6 bases in between. Germline CDR1 is KGHSH and CDR2 is LQKENI. CDR3 nucleotide sequence: TGTGCCAGCTCACCACCGGGTAGCCAAGAGACCCAGTACTTC. It specifies CASSPPGSQETQYF. The complete variable domain, with remaining parts taken from reference TRBV18 and TRBJ2-5, reads NAGVMQNPRHLVRRRGQEARLRCSPMKGHSHVYWYRQLPEEGLKFMVYLQKENIIDESGMPKERFSAEFPKEGPSILRIQQVVRGDSAAYFCASSPPGSQETQYFGPGTRLLVL.

This clone was detected ten times or more. The chain carries TRBV18 and TRBJ2-7; 8 bases are shared with TRBD1. The V gene end was trimmed by 3 bases and the J gene end by 4 bases; junction bases not matched to a gene: 5. From germline, CDR1 is KGHSH and CDR2 LQKENI. The CDR3 runs to 14 residues. The CDR3 spells CASSPSGGMYEQYF. CDR3 nucleotides: TGTGCCAGCTCACCCTCAGGGGGCATGTACGAGCAGTACTTC.

This sequence joins TRBV10-1 and TRBJ2-3, with D possibly being TRBD2 (6 bases). Trimming took off 4 bases at V and 0 bases at J, with 8 bases between the two ends. Germline V gene sequence: CDR1 WNHNN, CDR2 SYGVQD (reference sequence). The length of the CDR3 is 14 residues. As DNA, the CDR3 is TGCGCCAGCAGTGGGGGACTGAGCACAGATACGCAGTATTTT. As protein: CASSGGLSTDTQYF.

CDR3 residues: CASSLGGRSAFF. DNA for the CDR3: TGTGCCAGCAGTTTAGGGGGGCGTAGCGCTTTCTTT. The J gene is TRBJ1-1, the V gene TRBV28; TRBD1 might be the D (6 bases). The germline CDR1 and CDR2 sequences are MDHEN and SYDVKM. V lost 2 bases, J lost 11 bases, and 12 bases lay in between. This CDR3 comprises 12 residues.

The chain carries TRBV29-1 and TRBJ2-1, with 7 bases lining up with TRBD1. CDR3 length equals 14 residues. Germline CDR1 and CDR2: SQVTM and ANQGSEA. J was trimmed by 7 bases and V by 6 bases; bases with no gene match: 12. The CDR3 spells CSVETGQVTNEQFF. The CDR3, as DNA: TGCAGCGTGGAAACCGGACAGGTCACTAATGAGCAGTTCTTC.

This sequence joins TRBV29-1 and TRBJ2-1; D remains ambiguous. This CDR3 comprises 16 residues. Germline V CDR1 and CDR2: SQVTM, ANQGSEA. The germline V and J ends were trimmed by 0 bases and 5 bases, with 17 bases remaining between them. As DNA, the CDR3 is TGCAGCGTTGAAGATTCGGCTAATCCGGACCACAATGAGCAGTTCTTC. Translated: CSVEDSANPDHNEQFF.

The chain combines TRBV4-3 with TRBJ2-2; possibly TRBD2 for D (7 bases). The germline CDR1 and CDR2 sequences are LGHNA and YSLEER. Trimming stripped 0 bases from V and 2 bases from J, with 13 bases between. The CDR3 contains 17 residues. CDR3 nucleotides: TGCGCCAGCAGCCAAGAATTAGGGGGACTAAACACCGGGGAGCTGTTTTTT. This codes for CASSQELGGLNTGELFF.

The chain combines TRBV28 with TRBJ1-6; TRBD1 aligns across 8 bases. The CDR3 runs 16 residues. Germline values: CDR1 MDHEN, CDR2 SYDVKM. The V gene end was trimmed by 5 bases and the J gene end by 7 bases; junction bases not matched to a gene: 10. CDR3 DNA: TGTGCCAGCAGTCCTCGGACAGGGAAGAAAAATTCACCCCTCCACTTT. As protein: CASSPRTGKKNSPLHF.

The chain links TRBV30 to TRBJ1-5, with 8 bases that match TRBD1. Germline assignment: CDR1 GTSNPN and CDR2 SVGIG (reference sequence). The CDR3 contains 14 residues. Trimming cost V 5 bases and J 5 bases; bases outside gene matches: 8. DNA for the CDR3: TGTGCCTGGGGCAGGACAGGGAGCTATCAGCCCCAGCATTTT. The encoded protein is CAWGRTGSYQPQHF.

The rearrangement joins TRBV2 to TRBJ1-6; D unclear. Trimming removed 4 bases from V and 7 bases from J, with 11 bases in between. This CDR3 is built from 14 residues. Germline assignment: CDR1 SNHLY and CDR2 FYNNEI. In DNA form, the CDR3 reads TGTGCCAGCAGTGGCCGGGCCTTCAATTCACCCCTCCACTTT. It is translated as CASSGRAFNSPLHF.

V and J are TRBV5-1 and TRBJ1-1; D is perhaps TRBD1 (5 bases). Germline lookup yields CDR1 SGHRS and CDR2 YFSETQ. Trimming took off 4 bases at V and 6 bases at J, with 16 bases between the two ends. The CDR3 totals 14 residues. CDR3 nucleotides: TGCGCCAGCAGCCCAACGAGGGGCAGCGCTGAAGCTTTCTTT. This translates into CASSPTRGSAEAFF. Filled out from reference TRBV5-1 and TRBJ1-1, the complete variable domain reads KAGVTQTPRYLIKTRGQQVTLSCSPISGHRSVSWYQQTPGQGLQFLFEYFSETQRNKGNFPGRFSGRQFSNSRSEMNVSTLELGDSALYLCASSPTRGSAEAFFGQGTRLTVV.

The chain joins TRBV28 to TRBJ1-6; no definite D call. V was cut by 5 bases and J by 5 bases, with 13 bases left in between. The germline V gene encodes CDR1 MDHEN and CDR2 SYDVKM. The CDR3 totals 15 residues. Written as DNA, the CDR3 is TGTGCCAGCAGTCCTCGAACACGCGATAATTCACCCCTCCACTTT. Protein: CASSPRTRDNSPLHF. Using reference TRBV28 and TRBJ1-6 for the parts outside the CDR3, the full variable domain is DVKVTQSSRYLVKRTGEKVFLECVQDMDHENMFWYRQDPGLGLRLIYFSYDVKMKEKGDIPEGYSVSREKKERFSLILESASTNQTSMYLCASSPRTRDNSPLHFGNGTRLTVT.

This chain connects TRBV5-5 to TRBJ2-2; TRBD2 aligns across 9 bases. Germline assignment: CDR1 SGHKS and CDR2 YYEKEE (reference sequence). The CDR3 runs 15 residues. With 3 bases clipped from V and 3 bases from J, the junction kept 3 bases outside the gene matches. The CDR3 protein is CASSYRLADTGELFF. CDR3 DNA sequence: TGTGCCAGCAGCTACCGACTAGCGGACACCGGGGAGCTGTTTTTT.

This chain joins TRBV5-1 and TRBJ2-3, with TRBD2 as a possible D gene (8 bases). V gave up 1 base and J gave up 1 base, with 13 bases separating them. This CDR3 contains 16 residues. Germline V gene lookup returns CDR1 SGHRS and CDR2 YFSETQ. The CDR3 DNA reads as TGCGCCAGCAGCTTGACGGGAGGGGGCCGCACAGATACGCAGTATTTT. It codes for CASSLTGGGRTDTQYF.

The V and J genes are TRBV11-2 and TRBJ1-6; 8 nucleotides agree with TRBD1. Germline V lookup: CDR1 SGHAT, CDR2 FQNNGV. The ends lost 5 bases at V and 7 bases at J; junction bases unmatched: 4. The CDR3 is made up of 14 amino acids. DNA for the CDR3: TGTGCCAGCAGCACGACAGGGGTGAATTCACCCCTCCACTTT. Its protein is CASSTTGVNSPLHF.